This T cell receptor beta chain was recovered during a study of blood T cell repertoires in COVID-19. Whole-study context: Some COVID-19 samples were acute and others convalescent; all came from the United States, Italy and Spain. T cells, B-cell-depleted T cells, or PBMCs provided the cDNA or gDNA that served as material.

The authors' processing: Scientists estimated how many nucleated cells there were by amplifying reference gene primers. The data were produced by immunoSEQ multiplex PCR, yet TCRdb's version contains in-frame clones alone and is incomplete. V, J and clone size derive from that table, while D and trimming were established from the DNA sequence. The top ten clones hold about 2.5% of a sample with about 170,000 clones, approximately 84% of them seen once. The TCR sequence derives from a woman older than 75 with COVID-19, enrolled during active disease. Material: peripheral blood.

CDR3 nucleotides: TGTGCCAGCAGCTTATGGGGACAGAGCACAGATACGCAGTATTTT. Translating it yields CASSLWGQSTDTQYF. The rearrangement uses TRBV5-4 and TRBJ2-3; TRBD1 agrees at 7 bases. Unmatched junction bases numbered 3, after V lost 2 bases and J lost 0 bases. The germline V gene encodes CDR1 SGHNT and CDR2 YYREEE (reference sequence). CDR3 length equals 15 residues.